Listed below are T cell receptor beta chains from one sample, sequenced in a study of metastatic and nonmetastatic thyroid tumors. TCRdb re-clonotyped the PCR reads via MiXCR. Of about 69,000 clones listed, 14% are singletons. The specimen was blood. These receptor sequences come from a male donor with papillary thyroid cancer or a benign thyroid nodule (not recorded which). Some clones in this sample may be carry-over from other donors' samples. Both conserved end residues are part of each CDR3. Fields, in order: D gene, V gene, clone size, J gene, CDR3 DNA, CDR3 protein. D genes are given only for firm matches. Expanded clones get a size class; other rows say once, few or many, or leave the size out.

NA	TRBV6-1	NA	TRBJ1-2	TGTGCCATCAGGGAATACAGGGTGTCCCTAGCTAACTATGGCTACACCTTC	CAIREYRVSLANYGYTF
NA	TRBV6-1	many	TRBJ1-3	TGTGCCAGCAGTGAAGATGGCGGAGGCTCTGGAAACACCATATATTTT	CASSEDGGGSGNTIYF
NA	TRBV4-1	once	TRBJ2-1	TGCGCCAGCAGCCAGGATCTTACTAATGAGCAGTTCTTC	CASSQDLTNEQFF
TRBD1	TRBV9	many	TRBJ1-2	TGTGCCAGCGGCTGGGGGACAGGGATGGGCGGCTACACCTTC	CASGWGTGMGGYTF
NA	TRBV6-1	few	TRBJ1-5	TGTGCCAGCAACGTAATCAATCAGCCCCAGCATTTT	CASNVINQPQHF
TRBD1	TRBV19	many	TRBJ1-2	TGTGCCAGTAGTCTTGACAGGGGCTATGGCTACACCTTC	CASSLDRGYGYTF
TRBD1	TRBV2	many	TRBJ2-3	TGTGCCAGCAGTCGACAGGGTGGGGCTAGCACAGATACGCAGTATTTT	CASSRQGGASTDTQYF
NA	TRBV2	NA	TRBJ2-5	TGTGCCAGCAGCCCCCAGGGTGAGACCCAGTACTTC	CASSPQGETQYF
NA	TRBV7-6	once	TRBJ1-2	TGTGCCAGCAGCTTAGAGATAGGCTATGGCTACACCTTC	CASSLEIGYGYTF
NA	TRBV20-1	NA	TRBJ2-7	TGCAGTGCTAGTAATTTCGAGACAGGAGCCTACGAGCAGTACTTC	CSASNFETGAYEQYF
NA	TRBV6-1	many	TRBJ2-5	TGTGCCAGTGACAAGGGGTCTGGAGAGACCCAGTACTTC	CASDKGSGETQYF
TRBD1	TRBV4-1	many	TRBJ1-4	TGCGCCAGCAGCCGTGGTGGTGGACAGGGTGGGAATGAAAAACTGTTTTTT	CASSRGGGQGGNEKLFF
TRBD1	TRBV5-1	many	TRBJ1-2	TGCGCCAGCAGCTTGGCCCAGGGGGGATATGGCTACACCTTC	CASSLAQGGYGYTF
NA	TRBV20-1	NA	TRBJ1-6	TGCAGTGTGAGGGGGAGCCCCTATAATTCACCCCTCCACTTT	CSVRGSPYNSPLHF
TRBD1	TRBV6-5	NA	TRBJ1-1	TGTGCCAGCAGTTGGGACAGGAGCACTGAAGCTTTCTTT	CASSWDRSTEAFF
NA	TRBV11-2	few	TRBJ1-3	TGTGCCAGCATTCTCGACTTAGCTATGGGAAACACCATATATTTT	CASILDLAMGNTIYF
TRBD2	TRBV28	NA	TRBJ2-1	TGTGCCAGCACCGGGGCTAGCGGGACCAATGAGCAGTTCTTC	CASTGASGTNEQFF
TRBD2	TRBV19	many	TRBJ2-3	TGTGCCAGTAGTATACTGGGCGGGAGCGGAGATACGCAGTATTTT	CASSILGGSGDTQYF
TRBD1	TRBV30	many	TRBJ2-1	TGTGCCTGGAGTGTCCGACAGGGGGCCTACAATGAGCAGTTCTTC	CAWSVRQGAYNEQFF
NA	TRBV5-1	many	TRBJ2-1	TGCGCCAGCAGCGTGACCGAGGGGGAGCAGTTCTTC	CASSVTEGEQFF
NA	TRBV6-5	few	TRBJ1-6	TGTGCCAGCAGTTACTCGAGTCAGGGATCACCCCTCCACTTT	CASSYSSQGSPLHF
TRBD2	TRBV27	medium-sized	TRBJ2-3	TGTGCCAGCAGTTCGCGACTAGCGGGAGGCACAGATACGCAGTATTTT	CASSSRLAGGTDTQYF
TRBD2	TRBV6-4	many	TRBJ2-7	TGTGCCAGCAGAAGGGGACTAGCGGCCAAACACCTCCCCTACGAGCAGTACTTC	CASRRGLAAKHLPYEQYF
TRBD2	TRBV5-1	many	TRBJ2-1	TGCGCCAGCAGCTTGACTAGCGGGAGCCCCTCCTACAATGAGCAGTTCTTC	CASSLTSGSPSYNEQFF
NA	TRBV10-3	many	TRBJ1-1	TGTGCCATCAGAACCAACAGGAACACTGAAGCTTTCTTT	CAIRTNRNTEAFF
TRBD2	TRBV2	many	TRBJ2-6	TGTGCCAGCACCCCACTAGCGAGGATTCCTGGGGCCAACGTCCTGACTTTC	CASTPLARIPGANVLTF
NA	TRBV4-1	many	TRBJ2-2	TGCGCCAGCAGCGCTCCCGGGGAGCTGTTTTTT	CASSAPGELFF
NA	TRBV6-1	many	TRBJ1-1	TGTGCCAGCATGTGGAACCTCGTAGGGGAGGTAGCTTTCTTT	CASMWNLVGEVAFF
NA	TRBV30	NA	TRBJ1-5	TGTGCCTGGAGTGGGACAGTTAATCAGCCCCAGCATTTT	CAWSGTVNQPQHF
NA	TRBV6-1	NA	TRBJ1-6	TGTGCCAGCAGCCAGTTTGCCTATAATTCACCCCTCCACTTT	CASSQFAYNSPLHF
TRBD2	TRBV19	many	TRBJ2-1	TGTGCCAGTAGTATTGGCGCGGGAGGGACCTACAATGAGCAGTTCTTC	CASSIGAGGTYNEQFF
NA	TRBV6-1	many	TRBJ2-5	TGTGCCACCTTAGAAACGGGAGAAGAGACCCAGTACTTC	CATLETGEETQYF
NA	TRBV6-4	few	TRBJ1-6	TGTGCCGGCAGTGACTCCTGGAATTCACCCCTCCACTTT	CAGSDSWNSPLHF
NA	TRBV20-1	many	TRBJ1-5	TGCAGTGCTAGAGTGAACAGGAATCAGCCCCAGCATTTT	CSARVNRNQPQHF
NA	TRBV6-1	many	TRBJ1-2	TGTGCCAGCAGTAACGAGAGGGTGGAGGGCTACACCTTC	CASSNERVEGYTF
TRBD1	TRBV6-1	few	TRBJ2-7	TGTGCCAGCAGTCCGATCCGGGACAGTACCTACGAGCAGTACTTC	CASSPIRDSTYEQYF
TRBD1	TRBV5-1	many	TRBJ1-1	TGCGCCAGCAGCAAAGTCAGGGGGCTGACTGAAGCTTTCTTT	CASSKVRGLTEAFF
TRBD1	TRBV6-2/TRBV6-3	few	TRBJ1-1	TGTGCCAGCAGGAAATGGGCCTCCACAGGGGGCAACAATGAAGCTTTATTT	CASRKWASTGGNNEALF
NA	TRBV7-3	many	TRBJ2-2	TGTGCCAGTAAAGACGGGAACACCGGGGAGCTGTTTTTT	CASKDGNTGELFF
NA	TRBV5-1	many	TRBJ2-1	TGCGCCAGCAGCTTGGGGGACAATTACAATGAGCAGTTCTTC	CASSLGDNYNEQFF
NA	TRBV5-1	many	TRBJ2-7	TGCGCCAGCAGCTTGCAGGGCCCCTACGAGCAGTACTTC	CASSLQGPYEQYF
NA	TRBV18	many	TRBJ2-3	TGTGCCAGCTCACCAATGACAGATACGCAGTATTTT	CASSPMTDTQYF